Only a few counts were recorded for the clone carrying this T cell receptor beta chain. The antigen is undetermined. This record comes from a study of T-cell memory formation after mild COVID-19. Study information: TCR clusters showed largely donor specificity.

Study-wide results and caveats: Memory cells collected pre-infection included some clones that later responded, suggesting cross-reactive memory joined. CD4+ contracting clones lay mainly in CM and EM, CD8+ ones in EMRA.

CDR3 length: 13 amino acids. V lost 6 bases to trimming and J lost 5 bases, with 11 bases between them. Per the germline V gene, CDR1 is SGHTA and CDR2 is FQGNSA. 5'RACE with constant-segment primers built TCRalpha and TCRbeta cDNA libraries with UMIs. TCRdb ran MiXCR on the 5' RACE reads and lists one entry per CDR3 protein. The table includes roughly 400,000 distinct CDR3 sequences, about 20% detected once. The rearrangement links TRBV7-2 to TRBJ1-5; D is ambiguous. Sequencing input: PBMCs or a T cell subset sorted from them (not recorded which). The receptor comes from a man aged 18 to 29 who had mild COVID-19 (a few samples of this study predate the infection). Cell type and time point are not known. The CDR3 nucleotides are TGTGCCAGCAGTTACTACGGGGATCAGCCCCAGCATTTT. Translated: CASSYYGDQPQHF.